This TCR beta chain was documented in a study of beta chain features in type 1 diabetes. Whole-study findings and limits: Shorter TCRB CDR3s, moderately but significantly so, were found in Type 1 diabetes patients in all four CD4+ subsets.

About this clone: Its antigen remains unidentified.

This CDR3 region has 15 residues. The germline V gene has CDR1 SGHTA and CDR2 FQGNSA. The V gene lost 5 bases and the J gene lost 4 bases, with 14 bases spanning the gap. Expressed TCRB transcripts were sequenced, since all the RNA that had been isolated was reverse transcribed. Sequencing was performed with immunoSEQ multiplex PCR; in TCRdb, only in-frame clones are kept and a portion is missing. The sample contains roughly 400,000 clones, 11% to 15% of which appear only once. Heparinised blood was drawn once per donor, averaging roughly 120 mL. This receptor was identified in a man younger than 45 in good health. Input material: naive CD4+ T cells from blood. This chain uses TRBV7-2 with TRBJ1-4; D remains unclear. CDR3 in amino acids: CASSLTRAVNEKLFF. The CDR3 bases are TGTGCCAGCAGCCTAACGAGGGCAGTTAATGAAAAACTGTTTTTT.